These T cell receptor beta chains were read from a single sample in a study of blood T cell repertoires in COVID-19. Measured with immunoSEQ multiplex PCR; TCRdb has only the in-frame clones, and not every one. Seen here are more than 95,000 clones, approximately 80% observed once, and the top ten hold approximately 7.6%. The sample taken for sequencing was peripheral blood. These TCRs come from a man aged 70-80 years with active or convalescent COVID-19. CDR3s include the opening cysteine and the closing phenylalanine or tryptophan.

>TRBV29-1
CSVAEYGYTF
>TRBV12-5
CASGLGTVGNQPQHF
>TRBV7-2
CASSSNRGGDTQYF
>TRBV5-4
CASSPGQSSYEQYF
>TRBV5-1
CASSGGLNTEAFF
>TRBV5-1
CASSTDINYEQYF
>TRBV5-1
CASSSETANTEAFF
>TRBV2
CASSVLSTDTQYF
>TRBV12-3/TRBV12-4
CASSFRQGGEQYF
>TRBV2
CASSLREGFTEAFF
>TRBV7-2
CASSFVSGVRSTDTQYF
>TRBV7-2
CASSTNLVNEQFF
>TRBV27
CASSYYGLKGSNEKLFF
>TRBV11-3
CASSSRDRNQETQYF